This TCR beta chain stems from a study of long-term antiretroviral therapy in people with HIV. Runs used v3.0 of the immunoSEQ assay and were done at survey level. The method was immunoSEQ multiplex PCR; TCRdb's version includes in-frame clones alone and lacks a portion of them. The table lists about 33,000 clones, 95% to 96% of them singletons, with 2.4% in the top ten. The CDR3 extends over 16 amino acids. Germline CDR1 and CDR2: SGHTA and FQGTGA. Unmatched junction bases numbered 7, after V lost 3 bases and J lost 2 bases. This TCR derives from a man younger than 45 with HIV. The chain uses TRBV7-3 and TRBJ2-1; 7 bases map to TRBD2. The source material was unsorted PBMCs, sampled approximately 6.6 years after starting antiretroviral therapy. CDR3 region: CASSFPSGPPYNEQFF. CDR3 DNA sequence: TGTGCCAGCAGCTTTCCTAGCGGTCCCCCCTACAATGAGCAGTTCTTC.